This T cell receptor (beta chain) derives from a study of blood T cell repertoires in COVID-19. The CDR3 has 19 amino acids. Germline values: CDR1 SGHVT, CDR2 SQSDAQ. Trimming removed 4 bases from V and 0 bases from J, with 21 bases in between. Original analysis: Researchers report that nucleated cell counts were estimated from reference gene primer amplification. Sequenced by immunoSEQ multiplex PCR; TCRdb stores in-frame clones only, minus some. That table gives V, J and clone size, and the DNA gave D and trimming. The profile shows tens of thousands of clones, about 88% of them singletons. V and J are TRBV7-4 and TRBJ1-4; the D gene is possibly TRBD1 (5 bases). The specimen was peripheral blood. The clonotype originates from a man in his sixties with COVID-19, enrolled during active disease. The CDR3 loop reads CASSYQVGGGDATNEKLFF. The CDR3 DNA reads TGTGCCAGCAGCTACCAGGTGGGGGGAGGGGATGCAACTAATGAAAAACTGTTTTTT.